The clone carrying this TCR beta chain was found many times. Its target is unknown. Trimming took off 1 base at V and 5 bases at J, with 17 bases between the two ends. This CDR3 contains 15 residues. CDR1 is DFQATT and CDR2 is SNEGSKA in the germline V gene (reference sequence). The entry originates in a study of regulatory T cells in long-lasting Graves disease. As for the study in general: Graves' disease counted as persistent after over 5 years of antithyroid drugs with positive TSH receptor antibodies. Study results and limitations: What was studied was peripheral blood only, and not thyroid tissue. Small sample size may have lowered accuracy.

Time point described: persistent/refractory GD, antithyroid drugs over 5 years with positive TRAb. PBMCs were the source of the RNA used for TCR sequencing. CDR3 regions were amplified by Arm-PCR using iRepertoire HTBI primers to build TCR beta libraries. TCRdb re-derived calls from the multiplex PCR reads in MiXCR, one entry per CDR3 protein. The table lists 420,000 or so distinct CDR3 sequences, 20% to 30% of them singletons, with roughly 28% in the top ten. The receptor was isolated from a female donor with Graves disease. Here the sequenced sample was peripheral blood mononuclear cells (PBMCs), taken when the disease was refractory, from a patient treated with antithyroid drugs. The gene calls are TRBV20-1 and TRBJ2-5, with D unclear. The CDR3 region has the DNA TGCAGTGCTAGAGCTCTCCTCAGGCTGGAGGAGACCCAGTACTTC. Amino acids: CSARALLRLEETQYF.